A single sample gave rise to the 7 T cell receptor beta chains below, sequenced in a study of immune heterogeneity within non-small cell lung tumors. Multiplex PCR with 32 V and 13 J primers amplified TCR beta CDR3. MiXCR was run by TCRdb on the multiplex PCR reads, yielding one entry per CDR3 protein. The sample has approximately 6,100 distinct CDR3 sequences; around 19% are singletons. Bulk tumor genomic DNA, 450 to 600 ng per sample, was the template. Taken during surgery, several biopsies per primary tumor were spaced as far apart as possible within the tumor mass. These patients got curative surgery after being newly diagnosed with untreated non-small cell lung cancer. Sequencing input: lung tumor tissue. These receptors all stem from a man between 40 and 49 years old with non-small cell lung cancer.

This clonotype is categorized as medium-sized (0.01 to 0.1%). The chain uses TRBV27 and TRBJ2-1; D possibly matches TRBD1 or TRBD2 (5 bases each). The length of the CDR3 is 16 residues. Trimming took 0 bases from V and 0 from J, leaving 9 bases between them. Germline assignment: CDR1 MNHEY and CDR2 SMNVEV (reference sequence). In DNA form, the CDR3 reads TGTGCCAGCAGTTTATCGACGGGGCCCTCCTACAATGAGCAGTTCTTC. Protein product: CASSLSTGPSYNEQFF.

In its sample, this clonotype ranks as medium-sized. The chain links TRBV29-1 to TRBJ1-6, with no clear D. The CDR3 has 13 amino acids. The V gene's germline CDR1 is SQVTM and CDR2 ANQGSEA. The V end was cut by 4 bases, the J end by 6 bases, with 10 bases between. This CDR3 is CSVAGSLNSPLHF. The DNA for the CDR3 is TGCAGCGTTGCAGGAAGTCTTAATTCACCCCTCCACTTT.

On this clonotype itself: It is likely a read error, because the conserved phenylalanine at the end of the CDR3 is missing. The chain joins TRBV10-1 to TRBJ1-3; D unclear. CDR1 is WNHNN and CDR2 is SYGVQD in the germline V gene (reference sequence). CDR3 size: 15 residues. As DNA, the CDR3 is TGCGCCAGCAGTGATGGTCGGCACTCTGTAAACACCATATATTCT. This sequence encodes CASSDGRHSVNTIYS.

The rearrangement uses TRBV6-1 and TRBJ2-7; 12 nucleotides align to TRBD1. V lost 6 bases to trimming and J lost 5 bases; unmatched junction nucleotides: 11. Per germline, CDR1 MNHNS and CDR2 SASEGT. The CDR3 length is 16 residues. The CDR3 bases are TGTGCCAGCAGCCGGGCACCGGGACAGGGGGCCGACGAGCAGTACTTC. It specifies CASSRAPGQGADEQYF.

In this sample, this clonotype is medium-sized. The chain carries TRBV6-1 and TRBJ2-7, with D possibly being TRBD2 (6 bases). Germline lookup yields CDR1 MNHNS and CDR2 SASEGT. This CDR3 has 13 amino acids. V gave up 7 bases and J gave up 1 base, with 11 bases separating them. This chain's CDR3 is CASKGLPSYEQYF. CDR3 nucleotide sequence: TGTGCCAGCAAGGGACTTCCATCCTACGAGCAGTACTTC.

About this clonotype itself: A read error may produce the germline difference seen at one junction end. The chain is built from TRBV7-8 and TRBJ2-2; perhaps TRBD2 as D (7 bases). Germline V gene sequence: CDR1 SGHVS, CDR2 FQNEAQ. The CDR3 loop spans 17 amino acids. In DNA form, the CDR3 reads TGTGCCATCAGCTTACCCCCGGGGGGCGCAGCGACCGGGGAGCTGTTTTTT. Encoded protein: CAISLPPGGAATGELFF.

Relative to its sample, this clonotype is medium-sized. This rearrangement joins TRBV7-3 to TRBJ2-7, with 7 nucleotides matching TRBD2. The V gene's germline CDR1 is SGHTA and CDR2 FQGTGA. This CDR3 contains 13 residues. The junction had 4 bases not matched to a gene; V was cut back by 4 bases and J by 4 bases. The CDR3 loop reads CASSSYSGYEQYF. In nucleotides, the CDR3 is TGTGCCAGCAGCTCCTATAGCGGGTACGAGCAGTACTTC.